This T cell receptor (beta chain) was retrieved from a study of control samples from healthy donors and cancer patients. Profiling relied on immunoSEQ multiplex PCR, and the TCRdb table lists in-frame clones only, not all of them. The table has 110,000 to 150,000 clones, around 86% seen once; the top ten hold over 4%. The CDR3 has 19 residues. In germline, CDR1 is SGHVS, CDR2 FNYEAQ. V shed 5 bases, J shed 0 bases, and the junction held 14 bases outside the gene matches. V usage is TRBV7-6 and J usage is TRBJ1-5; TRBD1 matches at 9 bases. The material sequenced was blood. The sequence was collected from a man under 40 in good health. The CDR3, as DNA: TGTGCCAGCAGCCTGCTCCTGGACAGGGGCCGATATAGCAATCAGCCCCAGCATTTT. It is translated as CASSLLLDRGRYSNQPQHF.